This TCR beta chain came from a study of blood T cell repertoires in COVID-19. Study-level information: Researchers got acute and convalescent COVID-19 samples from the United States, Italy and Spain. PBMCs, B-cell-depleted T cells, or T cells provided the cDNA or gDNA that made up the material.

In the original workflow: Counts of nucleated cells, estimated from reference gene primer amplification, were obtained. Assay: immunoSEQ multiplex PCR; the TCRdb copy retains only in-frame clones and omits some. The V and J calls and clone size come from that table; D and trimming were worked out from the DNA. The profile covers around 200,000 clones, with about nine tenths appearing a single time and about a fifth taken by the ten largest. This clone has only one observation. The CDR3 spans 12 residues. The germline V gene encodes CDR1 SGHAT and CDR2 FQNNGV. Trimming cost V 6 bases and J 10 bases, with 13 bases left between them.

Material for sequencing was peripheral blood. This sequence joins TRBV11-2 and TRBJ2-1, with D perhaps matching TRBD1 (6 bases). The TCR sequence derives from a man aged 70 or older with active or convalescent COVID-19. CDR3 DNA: TGTGCCAGCAGTCCAAACAGGGTAGAGCAGTTCTTC. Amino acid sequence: CASSPNRVEQFF.